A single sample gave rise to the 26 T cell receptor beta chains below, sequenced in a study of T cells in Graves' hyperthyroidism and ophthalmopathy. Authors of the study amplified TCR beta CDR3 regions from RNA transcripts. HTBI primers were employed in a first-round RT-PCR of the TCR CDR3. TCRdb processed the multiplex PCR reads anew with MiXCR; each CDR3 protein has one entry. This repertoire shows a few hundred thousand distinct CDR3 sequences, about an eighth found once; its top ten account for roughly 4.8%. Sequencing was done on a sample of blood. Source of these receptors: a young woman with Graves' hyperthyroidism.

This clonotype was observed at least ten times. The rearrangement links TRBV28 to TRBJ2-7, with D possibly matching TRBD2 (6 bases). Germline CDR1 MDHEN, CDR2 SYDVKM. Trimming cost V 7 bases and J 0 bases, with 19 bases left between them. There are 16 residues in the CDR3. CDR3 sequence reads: CASTPARDRPSYEQYF. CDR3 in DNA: TGTGCCAGCACCCCCGCGCGGGACCGACCCTCCTACGAGCAGTACTTC.

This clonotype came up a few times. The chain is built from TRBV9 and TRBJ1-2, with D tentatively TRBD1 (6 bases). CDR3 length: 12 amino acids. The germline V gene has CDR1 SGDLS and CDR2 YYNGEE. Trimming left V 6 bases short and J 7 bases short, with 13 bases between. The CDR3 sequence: CASTRGGGGYTF. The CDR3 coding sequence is TGTGCCAGCACGAGGGGGGGTGGTGGCTACACCTTC.

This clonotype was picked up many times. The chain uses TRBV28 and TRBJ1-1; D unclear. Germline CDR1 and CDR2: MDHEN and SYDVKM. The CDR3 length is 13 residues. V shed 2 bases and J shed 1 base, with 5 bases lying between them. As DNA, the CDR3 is TGTGCCAGCAGTTTAATTAGGAACACTGAAGCTTTCTTT. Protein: CASSLIRNTEAFF. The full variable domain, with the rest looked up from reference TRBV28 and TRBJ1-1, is DVKVTQSSRYLVKRTGEKVFLECVQDMDHENMFWYRQDPGLGLRLIYFSYDVKMKEKGDIPEGYSVSREKKERFSLILESASTNQTSMYLCASSLIRNTEAFFGQGTRLTVV.

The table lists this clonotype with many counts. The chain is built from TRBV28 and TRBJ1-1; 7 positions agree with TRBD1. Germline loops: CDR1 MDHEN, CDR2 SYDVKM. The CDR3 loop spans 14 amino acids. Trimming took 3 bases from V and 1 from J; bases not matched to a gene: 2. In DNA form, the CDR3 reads TGTGCCAGCAGTTTGGGACAGAAGAACACTGAAGCTTTCTTT. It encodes CASSLGQKNTEAFF.

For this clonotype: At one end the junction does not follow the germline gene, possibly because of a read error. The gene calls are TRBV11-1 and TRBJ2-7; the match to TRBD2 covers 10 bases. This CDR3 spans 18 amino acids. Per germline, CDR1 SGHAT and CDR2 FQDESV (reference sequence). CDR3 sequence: CASSFWVLRLAGSYEQHF. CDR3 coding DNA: TGTGCCAGCAGCTTTTGGGTTTTGCGACTAGCGGGCTCCTACGAGCAGCACTTC.

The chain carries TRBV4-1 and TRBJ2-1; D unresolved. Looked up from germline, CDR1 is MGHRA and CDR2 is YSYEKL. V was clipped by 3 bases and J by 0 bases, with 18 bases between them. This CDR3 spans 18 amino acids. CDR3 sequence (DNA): TGCGCCAGCAGCCAGCAGGAGCCGGCGGCGAGCTCCTACAATGAGCAGTTCTTC. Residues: CASSQQEPAASSYNEQFF.

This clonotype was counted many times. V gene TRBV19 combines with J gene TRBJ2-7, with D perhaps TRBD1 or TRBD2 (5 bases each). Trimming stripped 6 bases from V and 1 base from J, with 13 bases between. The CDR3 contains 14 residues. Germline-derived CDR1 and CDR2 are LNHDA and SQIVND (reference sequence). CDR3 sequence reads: CASRRDGNSYEQYF. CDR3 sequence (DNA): TGTGCCAGTAGAAGGGACGGGAATTCCTACGAGCAGTACTTC. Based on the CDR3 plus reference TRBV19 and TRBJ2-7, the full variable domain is DGGITQSPKYLFRKEGQNVTLSCEQNLNHDAMYWYRQDPGQGLRLIYYSQIVNDFQKGDIAEGYSVSREKKESFPLTVTSAQKNPTAFYLCASRRDGNSYEQYFGPGTRLTVT.

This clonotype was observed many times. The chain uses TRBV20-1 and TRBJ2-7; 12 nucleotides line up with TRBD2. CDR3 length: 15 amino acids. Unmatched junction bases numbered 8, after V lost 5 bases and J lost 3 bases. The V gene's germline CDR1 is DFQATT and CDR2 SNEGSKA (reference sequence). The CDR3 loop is CSAVPGTSGFYEQYF. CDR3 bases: TGCAGTGCTGTCCCCGGGACTAGCGGGTTCTACGAGCAGTACTTC.

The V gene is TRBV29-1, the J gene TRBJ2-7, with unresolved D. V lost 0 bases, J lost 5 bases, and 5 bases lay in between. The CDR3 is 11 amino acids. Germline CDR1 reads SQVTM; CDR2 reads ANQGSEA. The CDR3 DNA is TGCAGCGTTGAAGATTTGCACGAGCAGTACTTC. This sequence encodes CSVEDLHEQYF.

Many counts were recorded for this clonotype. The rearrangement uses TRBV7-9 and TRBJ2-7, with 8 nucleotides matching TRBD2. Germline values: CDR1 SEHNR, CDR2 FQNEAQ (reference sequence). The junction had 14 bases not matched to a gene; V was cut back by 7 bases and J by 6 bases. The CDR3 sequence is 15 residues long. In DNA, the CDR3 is TGTGCCAGCATCGCACGGAGCGGGAGTTGGTCCGAGCAGTACTTC. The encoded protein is CASIARSGSWSEQYF.

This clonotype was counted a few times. Here the CDR3 reads CATKRGGTDTQYF. The CDR3 nucleotides read TGTGCCACCAAAAGGGGGGGGACAGATACGCAGTATTTT. The J gene is TRBJ2-3, the V gene TRBV7-2; weak D call: TRBD2 (7 bases). V gave up 10 bases and J gave up 3 bases, with 14 bases separating them. The CDR3 loop spans 13 amino acids. Germline V gene sequence: CDR1 SGHTA, CDR2 FQGNSA.

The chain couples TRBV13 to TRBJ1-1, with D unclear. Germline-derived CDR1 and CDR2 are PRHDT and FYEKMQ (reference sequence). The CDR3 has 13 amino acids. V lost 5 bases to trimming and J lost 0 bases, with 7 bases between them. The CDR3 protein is CASSTYLNTEAFF. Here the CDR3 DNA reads TGTGCCAGCAGCACCTACTTGAACACTGAAGCTTTCTTT.

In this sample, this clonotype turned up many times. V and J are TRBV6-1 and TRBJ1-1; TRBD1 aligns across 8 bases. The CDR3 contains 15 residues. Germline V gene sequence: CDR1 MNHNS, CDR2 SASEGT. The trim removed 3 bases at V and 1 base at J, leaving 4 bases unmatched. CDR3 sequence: CASSEDRVGNTEAFF. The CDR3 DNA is TGTGCCAGCAGTGAGGACAGGGTCGGGAACACTGAAGCTTTCTTT.

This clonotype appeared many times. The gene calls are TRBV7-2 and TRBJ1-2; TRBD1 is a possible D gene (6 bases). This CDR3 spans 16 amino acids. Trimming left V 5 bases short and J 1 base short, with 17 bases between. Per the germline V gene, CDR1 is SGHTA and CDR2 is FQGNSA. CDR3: CASSLGGGILNYGYTF. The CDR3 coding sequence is TGTGCCAGCAGCCTGGGTGGGGGCATCCTTAACTATGGCTACACCTTC.

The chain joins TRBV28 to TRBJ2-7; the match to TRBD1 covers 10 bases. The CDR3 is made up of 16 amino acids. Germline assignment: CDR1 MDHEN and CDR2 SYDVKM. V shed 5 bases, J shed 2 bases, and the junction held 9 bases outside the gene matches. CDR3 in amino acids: CASSPRQGAITYEQYF. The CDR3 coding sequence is TGTGCCAGCAGTCCCCGACAGGGGGCTATCACCTACGAGCAGTACTTC.

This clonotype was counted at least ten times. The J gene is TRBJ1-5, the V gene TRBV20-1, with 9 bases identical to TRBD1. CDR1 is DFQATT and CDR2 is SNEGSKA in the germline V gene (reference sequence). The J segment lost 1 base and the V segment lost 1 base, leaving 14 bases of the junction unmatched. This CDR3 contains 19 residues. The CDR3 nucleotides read TGCAGTGCTAGAGCCTACCCCGGGACAGGGAAAGGAAGCAATCAGCCCCAGCATTTT. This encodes CSARAYPGTGKGSNQPQHF.

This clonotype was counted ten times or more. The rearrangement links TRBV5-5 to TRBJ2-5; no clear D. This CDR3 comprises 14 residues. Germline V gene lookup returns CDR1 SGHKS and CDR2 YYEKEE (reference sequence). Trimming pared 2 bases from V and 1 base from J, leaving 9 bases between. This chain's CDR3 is CASSFVESQETQYF. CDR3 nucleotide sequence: TGTGCCAGCAGCTTTGTGGAAAGCCAAGAGACCCAGTACTTC.

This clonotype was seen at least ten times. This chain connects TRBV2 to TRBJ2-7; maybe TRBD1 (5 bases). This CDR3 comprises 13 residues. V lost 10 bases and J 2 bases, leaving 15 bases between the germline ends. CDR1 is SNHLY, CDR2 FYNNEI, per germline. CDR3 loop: CATGGAGTYEQYF. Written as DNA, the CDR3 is TGTGCCACCGGTGGGGCCGGAACCTACGAGCAGTACTTC. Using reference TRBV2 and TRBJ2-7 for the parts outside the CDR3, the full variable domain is EPEVTQTPSHQVTQMGQEVILRCVPISNHLYFYWYRQILGQKVEFLVSFYNNEISEKSEIFDDQFSVERPDGSNFTLKIRSTKLEDSAMYFCATGGAGTYEQYFGPGTRLTVT.

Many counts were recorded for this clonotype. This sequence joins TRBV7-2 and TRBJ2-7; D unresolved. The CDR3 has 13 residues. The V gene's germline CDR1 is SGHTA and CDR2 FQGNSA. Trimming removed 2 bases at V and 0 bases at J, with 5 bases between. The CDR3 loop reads CASSLKPSYEQYF. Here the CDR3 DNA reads TGTGCCAGCAGCTTAAAACCCTCCTACGAGCAGTACTTC. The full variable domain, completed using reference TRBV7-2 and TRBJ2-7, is GAGVSQSPSNKVTEKGKDVELRCDPISGHTALYWYRQSLGQGLEFLIYFQGNSAPDKSGLPSDRFSAERTGGSVSTLTIQRTQQEDSAVYLCASSLKPSYEQYFGPGTRLTVT.

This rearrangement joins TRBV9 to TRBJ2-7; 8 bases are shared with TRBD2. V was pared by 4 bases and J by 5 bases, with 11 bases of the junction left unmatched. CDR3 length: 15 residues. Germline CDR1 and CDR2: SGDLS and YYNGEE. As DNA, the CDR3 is TGTGCCAGCAGCCTCACAGCGGGAGAAGGACACGAGCAGTACTTC. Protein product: CASSLTAGEGHEQYF. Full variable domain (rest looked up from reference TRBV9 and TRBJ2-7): DSGVTQTPKHLITATGQRVTLRCSPRSGDLSVYWYQQSLDQGLQFLIQYYNGEERAKGNILERFSAQQFPDLHSELNLSSLELGDSALYFCASSLTAGEGHEQYFGPGTRLTVT.

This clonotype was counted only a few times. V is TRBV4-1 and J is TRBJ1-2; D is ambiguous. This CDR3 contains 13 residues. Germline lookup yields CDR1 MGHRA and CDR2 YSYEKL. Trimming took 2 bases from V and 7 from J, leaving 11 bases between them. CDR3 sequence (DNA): TGCGCCAGCAGCCAACACTTGTCGGGTGGCTACACCTTC. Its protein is CASSQHLSGGYTF.

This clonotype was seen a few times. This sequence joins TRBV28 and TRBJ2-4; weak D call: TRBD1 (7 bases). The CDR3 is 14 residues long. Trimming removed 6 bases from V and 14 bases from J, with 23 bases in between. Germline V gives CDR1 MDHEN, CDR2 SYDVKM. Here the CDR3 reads CASSLGTAGGPEYF. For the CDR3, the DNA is TGTGCCAGCAGCCTCGGGACAGCCGGGGGCCCGGAGTACTTC.

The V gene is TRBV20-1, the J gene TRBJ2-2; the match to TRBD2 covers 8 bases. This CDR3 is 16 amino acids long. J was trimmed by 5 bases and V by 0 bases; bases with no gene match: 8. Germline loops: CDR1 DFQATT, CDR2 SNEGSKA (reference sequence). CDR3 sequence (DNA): TGCAGTGCTAGAGATGCGGCAGCGGGGGATACCGGGGAGCTGTTTTTT. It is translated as CSARDAAAGDTGELFF.

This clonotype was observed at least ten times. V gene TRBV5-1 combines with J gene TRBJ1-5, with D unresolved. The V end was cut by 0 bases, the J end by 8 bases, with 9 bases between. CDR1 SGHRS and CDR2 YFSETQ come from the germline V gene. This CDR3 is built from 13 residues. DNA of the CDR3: TGCGCCAGCAGCTTGGAGCCGGATGAGCCCCAGCATTTT. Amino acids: CASSLEPDEPQHF.

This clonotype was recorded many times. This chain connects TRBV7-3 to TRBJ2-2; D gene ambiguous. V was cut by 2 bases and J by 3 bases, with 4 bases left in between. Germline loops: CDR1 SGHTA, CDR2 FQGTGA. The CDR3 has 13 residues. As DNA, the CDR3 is TGTGCCAGCAGCTTAGGTTACACCGGGGAGCTGTTTTTT. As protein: CASSLGYTGELFF.

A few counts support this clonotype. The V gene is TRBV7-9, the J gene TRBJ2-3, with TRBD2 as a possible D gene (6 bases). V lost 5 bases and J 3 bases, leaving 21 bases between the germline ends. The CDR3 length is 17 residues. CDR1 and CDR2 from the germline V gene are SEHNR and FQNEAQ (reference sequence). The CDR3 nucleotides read TGTGCCAGCAGCCCCCTAGGCGGCGGGATGTATACAGATACGCAGTATTTT. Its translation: CASSPLGGGMYTDTQYF.